The sequence of this T cell receptor beta chain was determined in a study of cytomegalovirus exposure and HLA in healthy donors. Points from the study as a whole: It was reported that the classifier diagnosed cytomegalovirus status with high specificity and sensitivity in both the original and validation cohorts. Across HLA loci, a later analysis found differing TCR association rates, with DRB1 most and HLA-C fewest.

The length of the CDR3 is 19 residues. CDR1 is GTSNPN and CDR2 is SVGIG in the germline V gene (reference sequence). V gave up 2 bases and J gave up 2 bases; unmatched junction bases: 9. Concerning this clone: Antigen specificity is unknown.

Primers for the PCR totalled 60 Vbeta and 13 Jbeta. Sequenced by immunoSEQ multiplex PCR; TCRdb stores in-frame clones only, minus some. The sample records over 60,000 clones, around 72% being singletons. This chain connects TRBV30 to TRBJ2-1, with 16 bases matching TRBD2. Sequenced material: PBMCs. The origin of this receptor is a male donor in good health and CMV-seropositive. Written as DNA, the CDR3 is TGTGCCTGGAGTTCCACCGGGACTAGCGGGAGGGTCGCCTACAATGAGCAGTTCTTC. It codes for CAWSSTGTSGRVAYNEQFF.